The sequence of this T cell receptor beta chain was determined in a study of response to subunit inactivated influenza vaccine. TCRdb used MiXCR to reprocess the RT-PCR reads, holding one entry per CDR3 protein. The sample yields hundreds of thousands of distinct CDR3 sequences, less than 20% seen once. This clonotype was seen a few times. Its antigen is undetermined. Trimming at V came to 5 bases and at J to 6 bases, leaving 3 bases not matched to a gene. The CDR3 loop spans 13 amino acids. Study-wide results and caveats: Seasonal influenza vaccination, on each occasion, was suggested by the authors to recruit few new T cells.

V is TRBV12-3 or TRBV12-4 and J is TRBJ2-2; 7 positions agree with TRBD1. The receptor was derived from a man aged 50 or older who received an inactivated influenza vaccine. Sequences were derived from PBMCs from blood, sampled about 5 days after vaccination. The CDR3 region is CASSNRGAGELFF. As DNA, the CDR3 is TGTGCCAGCAGTAACAGGGGCGCCGGGGAGCTGTTTTTT.